The entry below gives a single TCR beta chain sequence along with its context. Antigen: not known. This sample is part of a study of CD8+ T cells in alopecia areata. General study results and limits: Sequencing of scalp tissue also captures the resident alphabeta T cells of normal skin. It was less clear whether patients shared TCRs than it was in mice, possibly because of HLA.

CDR3 size: 15 residues. V was trimmed by 5 bases and J by 4 bases, leaving 18 bases between them. Germline CDR1 MDHEN, CDR2 SYDVKM. Extracted RNA was reverse transcribed into cDNA, the sequencing template. The table came from immunoSEQ multiplex PCR; TCRdb's copy has only in-frame clones and leaves some out. This sample yields about 140,000 clones, of which about 54% are seen a single time; more than 4.5% belongs to the top ten. PBMCs served as the source from which CD4+ and CD8+ T cells were sorted. The chain joins TRBV28 to TRBJ2-7; D is possibly TRBD2 (6 bases). The TCR comes from a human donor in good health. Sequencing was done on a sample of CD4+ T cells sorted from blood. CDR3 protein: CASSLRDFGLYEQYF. In DNA form, the CDR3 reads TGTGCCAGCAGTCTGCGTGACTTCGGACTATACGAGCAGTACTTC.